The T cell receptor beta chain described here comes from a study of CD8+ T cells in alopecia areata. A remark on this clone: As yet, its antigen is unknown.

The sequencing template was cDNA reverse transcribed from extracted RNA. Produced via immunoSEQ multiplex PCR; TCRdb's table is partial and in-frame only. The sample has 95,000 to 120,000 clones, under 60% seen once; the top ten hold roughly 25%. V shed 0 bases and J shed 3 bases, with 6 bases lying between them. Germline V gene sequence: CDR1 LNHDA, CDR2 SQIVND (reference sequence). This CDR3 spans 13 amino acids. Study observations and caveats: Sequencing of scalp samples also includes resident alphabeta T cells from normal skin.

The V gene is TRBV19, the J gene TRBJ2-7; D is unclear. This sequence originates from a human donor with alopecia areata. Sequencing was carried out using NKG2D-low CD8+ T cells sorted from blood. For the CDR3, the DNA is TGTGCCAGTAGTATAGAACCAGGCTACGAGCAGTACTTC. Amino acids: CASSIEPGYEQYF.